This passage covers 26 T cell receptor beta chains from one sample sequenced in a study of shared clonotypes between healthy human individuals. Libraries were prepared by immunoSEQ multiplex PCR; TCRdb keeps only in-frame clonotypes and omits some of them. Here the sample spans 2 million to 2.5 million clones, 90% to 95% being singletons. Terminally differentiated effector memory CD45RA+ cells were excluded from the naive CD8 cells, which were CD45RO-negative and positively selected for CCR7. Input material: naive CD8+ T cells from PBMCs. The receptors come from a man in his late teens or twenties in good health. Some clones in this sample may be carry-over from other donors' samples.

The chain is built from TRBV5-5 and TRBJ1-1; 7 bases match TRBD1. The germline V gene encodes CDR1 SGHKS and CDR2 YYEKEE (reference sequence). CDR3 size: 14 residues. V trimming: 3 bases; J trimming: 0 bases; junction bases outside the gene matches: 2. CDR3 in DNA: TGTGCCAGCAGCTGGACAGGATTGAACACTGAAGCTTTCTTT. It codes for CASSWTGLNTEAFF.

The chain uses TRBV11-2 and TRBJ2-7; tentative D call: TRBD2 (6 bases). Trimming stripped 5 bases from V and 7 bases from J, with 21 bases between. The CDR3 is 15 residues long. CDR1 SGHAT and CDR2 FQNNGV come from the germline V gene. The DNA of the CDR3 is TGTGCCAGCAGCCGGCCGGGGGAGACCTATATAGAGCAGTACTTC. Its translation: CASSRPGETYIEQYF.

The CDR3, as DNA: TGCGCCAGCAGCCCACGGGCTATCTTCACCGGGGAGCTGTTTTTT. Translating it yields CASSPRAIFTGELFF. The chain uses TRBV4-1 and TRBJ2-2, with D hard to call. The CDR3 is 15 residues long. Trimming shortened V by 4 bases and J by 4 bases, and 13 bases separated the two germline ends. Germline lookup yields CDR1 MGHRA and CDR2 YSYEKL.

The chain carries TRBV21-1 and TRBJ1-2. TRBV21-1 is designated a pseudogene. The CDR3 runs 22 residues. The CDR3 sequence: CASSKEFSGKYGEDGNRVGYTF. Written as DNA, the CDR3 is TGTGCCAGCAGCAAAGAGTTCTCAGGTAAATATGGGGAGGACGGTAATAGGGTTGGCTACACCTTC.

The V gene is TRBV5-4, the J gene TRBJ2-6; D is perhaps TRBD2 (5 bases). The germline gives CDR1 SGHNT, CDR2 YYREEE (reference sequence). This CDR3 spans 15 amino acids. V lost 3 bases to trimming and J lost 4 bases, with 11 bases between them. The CDR3 sequence is CASSSGVLGANVLTF. CDR3 bases: TGTGCCAGCAGCTCCGGGGTATTGGGGGCCAACGTCCTGACTTTC. The variable domain in full, with the rest retrieved from reference TRBV5-4 and TRBJ2-6, is ETGVTQSPTHLIKTRGQQVTLRCSSQSGHNTVSWYQQALGQGPQFIFQYYREEENGRGNFPPRFSGLQFPNYSSELNVNALELDDSALYLCASSSGVLGANVLTFGAGSRLTVL.

The chain joins TRBV27 to TRBJ2-1; no definite D call. The CDR3 consists of 13 residues. V was trimmed by 6 bases and J by 8 bases, leaving 14 bases between them. In germline, CDR1 is MNHEY, CDR2 SMNVEV (reference sequence). The CDR3 coding sequence is TGTGCCAGCAGCAACTGGAAGTGGGATGAGCAGTTCTTC. Protein: CASSNWKWDEQFF.

The genes are TRBV27 and TRBJ1-2, with D hard to call. V lost 3 bases and J 6 bases, leaving 14 bases between the germline ends. Germline-derived CDR1 and CDR2 are MNHEY and SMNVEV (reference sequence). The CDR3 covers 14 residues. CDR3 bases: TGTGCCAGCAGTTTTTCCGCCCAGGTGGATGGCTACACCTTC. This codes for CASSFSAQVDGYTF.

This chain uses TRBV6-6 with TRBJ1-1; tentative D call: TRBD1 (5 bases). Germline values: CDR1 MNHNY, CDR2 SVGAGI (reference sequence). The CDR3 covers 13 residues. The V end was cut by 9 bases, the J end by 4 bases, with 15 bases between. The CDR3 loop reads CASFVGRGTEAFF. CDR3 nucleotide sequence: TGTGCCAGTTTCGTGGGGCGGGGCACTGAAGCTTTCTTT.

The gene calls are TRBV19 and TRBJ2-2; D ambiguous. This CDR3 has 14 amino acids. The V gene's germline CDR1 is LNHDA and CDR2 SQIVND (reference sequence). The germline V and J ends were trimmed by 3 bases and 8 bases, with 13 bases remaining between them. CDR3 loop: CASSIQRPSGELFF. In DNA, the CDR3 is TGTGCCAGTAGTATCCAACGCCCGTCGGGGGAGCTGTTTTTT.

The rearrangement joins TRBV19 to TRBJ2-2, with D possibly TRBD1 on 5 matching bases. V lost 8 bases and J lost 6, with 19 bases in between. CDR3 length: 15 amino acids. In germline, CDR1 is LNHDA, CDR2 SQIVND (reference sequence). The CDR3 spells CASGDVVAGPGELFF. CDR3 DNA sequence: TGTGCCAGTGGGGATGTAGTGGCAGGGCCCGGGGAGCTGTTTTTT.

The chain has TRBV19 and TRBJ1-1; D remains unclear. The CDR3 has 13 residues. V dropped 6 bases and J dropped 0 bases, with 8 bases sitting between them. Germline values: CDR1 LNHDA, CDR2 SQIVND (reference sequence). The CDR3 protein is CASSQALNTEAFF. CDR3 sequence (DNA): TGTGCCAGTAGCCAGGCGCTGAACACTGAAGCTTTCTTT.

The chain links TRBV11-2 to TRBJ2-1; 7 bases align to TRBD2. The CDR3 is made up of 15 amino acids. CDR1 is SGHAT and CDR2 is FQNNGV in the germline V gene. V lost 7 bases and J lost 5; bases outside the gene matches: 11. Written as DNA, the CDR3 is TGTGCCAGCAACGGAGGGGCTAGCGGAAACAATGAGCAGTTCTTC. Amino acid sequence: CASNGGASGNNEQFF.

V is TRBV4-3 and J is TRBJ2-7, with 7 bases that match TRBD1. Germline V lookup: CDR1 LGHNA, CDR2 YSLEER. The CDR3 runs 17 residues. Unmatched junction bases numbered 14, after V lost 0 bases and J lost 6 bases. The CDR3 sequence: CASSQDEGAGEEGEQYF. Here the CDR3 DNA reads TGCGCCAGCAGCCAAGATGAGGGGGCGGGTGAAGAGGGCGAGCAGTACTTC.

This chain joins TRBV28 and TRBJ2-7; D is possibly TRBD1 (5 bases). Germline assignment: CDR1 MDHEN and CDR2 SYDVKM. CDR3 length equals 15 residues. Trimming shortened V by 5 bases and J by 2 bases, and 16 bases separated the two germline ends. CDR3 sequence: CASSGIGSGPYEQYF. CDR3 coding DNA: TGTGCCAGCAGTGGCATTGGGTCAGGGCCCTACGAGCAGTACTTC.

The rearrangement uses TRBV19 and TRBJ2-7; D is unresolved. Germline V gene sequence: CDR1 LNHDA, CDR2 SQIVND (reference sequence). The CDR3 runs to 11 residues. Trimming took off 7 bases at V and 7 bases at J, with 11 bases between the two ends. In nucleotides, the CDR3 is TGTGCCAGTACCTCGGACCGGGAGCAGTACTTC. Translation: CASTSDREQYF.

The chain has TRBV18 and TRBJ2-3; 10 bases map to TRBD2. The CDR3 length is 14 residues. V lost 2 bases, J lost 6 bases, and 2 bases stayed unmatched. Germline CDR1 KGHSH, CDR2 LQKENI. The CDR3: CASSPEREGDTQYF. The CDR3 bases are TGTGCCAGCTCACCAGAGCGGGAGGGGGATACGCAGTATTTT. Together with reference TRBV18 and TRBJ2-3, the CDR3 gives the full variable domain: NAGVMQNPRHLVRRRGQEARLRCSPMKGHSHVYWYRQLPEEGLKFMVYLQKENIIDESGMPKERFSAEFPKEGPSILRIQQVVRGDSAAYFCASSPEREGDTQYFGPGTRLTVL.

CDR3: CASSYIAYEQYF. The CDR3, as DNA: TGTGCCAGCAGTTATATAGCATACGAGCAGTACTTC. The chain recombines TRBV7-9 with TRBJ2-7; D call uncertain. Germline V lookup: CDR1 SEHNR, CDR2 FQNEAQ (reference sequence). Deletions cut 6 bases from V and 4 bases from J, with 10 bases between. The CDR3 is 12 amino acids.

The chain uses TRBV15 and TRBJ2-7; the D gene is possibly TRBD2 (6 bases). The V end lost 7 bases, the J end lost 4 bases, and 14 bases lay between the germline ends. In germline, CDR1 is LNHNV, CDR2 YYDKDF (reference sequence). The CDR3 contains 13 residues. CDR3 residues: CATNTGRGYEQYF. The DNA of the CDR3 is TGTGCCACCAATACAGGACGGGGGTACGAGCAGTACTTC.

Concerning this clone itself: Additional DNA sequences in this sample encode the identical CDR3. The chain recombines TRBV27 with TRBJ2-5; D is unclear. Germline V lookup: CDR1 MNHEY, CDR2 SMNVEV (reference sequence). This CDR3 has 11 residues. Trimming pared 6 bases from V and 5 bases from J, leaving 7 bases between. CDR3 DNA sequence: TGTGCCAGCAGGGGAAGTGAGACCCAGTACTTC. It yields the protein CASRGSETQYF.

The V call is TRBV2, the J call TRBJ2-5, with 13 bases that match TRBD2. The V gene's germline CDR1 is SNHLY and CDR2 FYNNEI. There are 15 residues in the CDR3. Trimming removed 8 bases from V and 2 bases from J; junction bases left unmatched: 5. The CDR3 spells CASGGTSGAQETQYF. The DNA for the CDR3 is TGTGCCAGCGGGGGGACTAGCGGGGCACAAGAGACCCAGTACTTC.

The V gene is TRBV28, the J gene TRBJ1-2; possibly TRBD1 for D (5 bases). The V gene lost 5 bases and the J gene lost 2 bases, with 18 bases spanning the gap. This CDR3 has 16 residues. Germline values: CDR1 MDHEN, CDR2 SYDVKM. The CDR3 sequence is CASSLDPGGWNYGYTF. The DNA for the CDR3 is TGTGCCAGCAGTCTAGACCCGGGGGGATGGAACTATGGCTACACCTTC.

The chain is built from TRBV6-5 and TRBJ2-3; D uncertain. CDR3 size: 16 residues. V lost 0 bases, J lost 0 bases, and 10 bases lay in between. CDR1 and CDR2 (germline): MNHEY, SVGAGI. The CDR3 sequence: CASSYSRVASTDTQYF. The CDR3 DNA sequence: TGTGCCAGCAGTTACTCGCGAGTCGCTAGCACAGATACGCAGTATTTT.

The CDR3 here is CASSPWSGGYTF. The CDR3 DNA sequence: TGTGCCAGCAGTCCCTGGTCGGGAGGCTACACCTTC. V and J are TRBV27 and TRBJ1-2; no firm D call. The CDR3 totals 12 residues. Trimming pared 5 bases from V and 8 bases from J, leaving 12 bases between. Germline V gene lookup returns CDR1 MNHEY and CDR2 SMNVEV (reference sequence).

The chain combines TRBV27 with TRBJ2-7, with D possibly TRBD2 on 5 matching bases. The CDR3 contains 11 residues. Germline assignment: CDR1 MNHEY and CDR2 SMNVEV (reference sequence). V was trimmed by 3 bases and J by 5 bases, leaving 5 bases between them. CDR3 protein: CASSLRDEQYF. CDR3 DNA: TGTGCCAGCAGTTTGAGGGACGAGCAGTACTTC.

Details on this clone: The identical CDR3 is also encoded by other nucleotide sequences in the sample. The V call is TRBV28, the J call TRBJ1-2; D is uncertain. V lost 1 base and J 0 bases, leaving 3 bases between the germline ends. The CDR3 spans 13 residues. Germline-derived CDR1 and CDR2 are MDHEN and SYDVKM. The CDR3 protein is CASSLSSNYGYTF. The CDR3 bases are TGTGCCAGCAGTTTATCTTCTAACTATGGCTACACCTTC.

CDR3 residues: CATSSGIGLAGNTGELFF. The CDR3 nucleotides read TGTGCCACCAGCAGTGGTATAGGACTAGCGGGGAACACCGGGGAGCTGTTTTTT. J is TRBJ2-2 and V is TRBV15; 11 nucleotides match TRBD2. Germline trimming cut 3 bases from V and 1 base from J; bases unmatched to any gene: 7. Germline V CDR1 and CDR2: LNHNV, YYDKDF (reference sequence). This CDR3 is 18 amino acids long.